This T cell receptor (beta chain) was profiled in a study of response to subunit inactivated influenza vaccine. For this clonotype: Its antigen is unidentified.

TCRdb ran MiXCR on the RT-PCR reads and lists one entry per CDR3 protein. The sample carries roughly 670,000 distinct CDR3 sequences, around 13% recorded once. Study conclusions and caveats: With each seasonal influenza vaccination, the authors suggested, few new T cells are recruited.

J was trimmed by 9 bases and V by 6 bases; bases with no gene match: 4. This CDR3 has 14 residues. The source is a man in his fifties who received an inactivated influenza vaccine. Here the sequenced sample was PBMCs from blood, taken roughly 2 weeks before vaccination. The rearrangement joins TRBV7-1 to TRBJ2-1, with 14 bases identical to TRBD2. TRBV7-1 is assigned to the ORF class and has an uncertain function. Written as DNA, the CDR3 is TGTGCCAGCAGGGGACTAGCGGGAGTGGGTGAGCAGTTCTTC. As protein: CASRGLAGVGEQFF.